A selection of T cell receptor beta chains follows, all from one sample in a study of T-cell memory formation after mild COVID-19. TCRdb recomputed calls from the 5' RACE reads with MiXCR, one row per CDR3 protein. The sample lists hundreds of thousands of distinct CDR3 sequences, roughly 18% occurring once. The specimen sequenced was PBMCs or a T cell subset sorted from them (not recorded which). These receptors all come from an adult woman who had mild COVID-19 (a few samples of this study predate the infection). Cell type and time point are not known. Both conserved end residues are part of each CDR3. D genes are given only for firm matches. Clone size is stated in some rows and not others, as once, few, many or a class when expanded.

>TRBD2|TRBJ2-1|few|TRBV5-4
TGTGCCAGCACCTCGGGAGGGCCGAACGACAATGAGCAGTTCTTC
CASTSGGPNDNEQFF
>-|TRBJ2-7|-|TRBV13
TGTGCCAGCAGCGGACAGGGACTAGCCTCCTACGAGCAGTACTTC
CASSGQGLASYEQYF
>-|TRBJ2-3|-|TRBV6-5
TGTGCCAGCGGAGACAGCACAGATACGCAGTATTTT
CASGDSTDTQYF
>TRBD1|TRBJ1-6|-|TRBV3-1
TGTGCCAGCAGCCGGGGTGGACAGGGACCCCTCCACTTT
CASSRGGQGPLHF
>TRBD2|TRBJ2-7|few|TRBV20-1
TGCAGTGCTAGAGAGGCGATAGCGGGAGGGCGGACCTACGAGCAGTACTTC
CSAREAIAGGRTYEQYF
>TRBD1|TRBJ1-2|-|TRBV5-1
TGCGCCAGCAGCTTGGGGGACAGCCAGCCCTATGGCTACACCTTC
CASSLGDSQPYGYTF
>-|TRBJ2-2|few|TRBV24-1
TGTGCCACCAGTGACCGGGACCTTGGGGTGAACACCGGGGAGCTGTTTTTT
CATSDRDLGVNTGELFF
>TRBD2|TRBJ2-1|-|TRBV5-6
TGTGCCAGCAGCTTGGTGGCTGGACTAGCGGGGGAGAAGTACAATGAGCAGTTCTTC
CASSLVAGLAGEKYNEQFF
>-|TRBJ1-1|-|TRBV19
TGTGCCAGTAGGCAAGGGCAGGTGCTGGGCGGAAAGTACACTGAAGCTTTCTTT
CASRQGQVLGGKYTEAFF
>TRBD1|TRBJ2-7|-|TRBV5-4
TGTGCCAGCAGCTTGGGGATACAGGGGGGAGCCTACGAGCAGTACTTC
CASSLGIQGGAYEQYF
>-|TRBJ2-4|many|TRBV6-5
TGTGCCAGCGGCGTGAAGTGGGGGGACATTCAGTACTTC
CASGVKWGDIQYF
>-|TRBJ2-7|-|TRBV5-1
TGCGCCAGCAGCTGGGAGTCCCCCTACGAGCAGTACTTC
CASSWESPYEQYF
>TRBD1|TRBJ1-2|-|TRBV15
TGTGCCACCAGCAGAGACGTCCCAGGGGGCGGCGGTGGCTACACCTTC
CATSRDVPGGGGGYTF
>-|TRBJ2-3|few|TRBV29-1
TGCAGCGTTGAAGCTCAAGGAGGAGAAGATACGCAGTATTTT
CSVEAQGGEDTQYF
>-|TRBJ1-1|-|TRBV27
TGTGCCAGCAAAATTCAGGGTATCTCTGAAGCTTTCTTT
CASKIQGISEAFF
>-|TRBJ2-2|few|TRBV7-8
TGTGCCAGCAGCCCGTCTAGATCGAACACCGGGGAGCTGTTTTTT
CASSPSRSNTGELFF
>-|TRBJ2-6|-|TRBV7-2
TGTGCCAGCAGCCCCCGATCGCCCTCTGGGGCCAACGTCCTGACTTTC
CASSPRSPSGANVLTF
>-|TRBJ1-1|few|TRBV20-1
TGCAGTGCTAGAACCCCAGGGGACACTGAAGCTTTCTTT
CSARTPGDTEAFF
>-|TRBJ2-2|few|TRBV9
TGTGCCAGCAGCGTAGTTTCCACCGGGGAGCTGTTTTTT
CASSVVSTGELFF
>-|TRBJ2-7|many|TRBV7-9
TGTGCCAGCAGCCAAGACAGTTTTGCTCCCTACGAGCAGTACTTC
CASSQDSFAPYEQYF
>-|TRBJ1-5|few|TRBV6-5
TGTGCCAGCAGTTACTCGAATGGCGGAGACCAGCCCCAGCATTTT
CASSYSNGGDQPQHF
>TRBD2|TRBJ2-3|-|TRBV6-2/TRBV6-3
TGTGCCAGCAGTTACCCGACTAGCGCGTTTCCAAATACGCAGTATTTT
CASSYPTSAFPNTQYF
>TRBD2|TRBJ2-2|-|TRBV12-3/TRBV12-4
TGTGCCAGCAGTTTAGCGGCTAGCGGGGTGACCGGGGAGCTGTTTTTT
CASSLAASGVTGELFF
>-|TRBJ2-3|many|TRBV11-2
TGTGCCAGCAGCTTAGATGGGCTAGCCCAACCTTCTTCTAGCACAGATACGCAGTATTTT
CASSLDGLAQPSSSTDTQYF
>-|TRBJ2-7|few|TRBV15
TGTGCCACCAGCAGAGATGGAACAGGATATTCCTACGAGCAGTACTTC
CATSRDGTGYSYEQYF
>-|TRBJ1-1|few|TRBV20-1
TGCAGTGCTAGGGCTCGGGGGAACACTGAAGCTTTCTTT
CSARARGNTEAFF
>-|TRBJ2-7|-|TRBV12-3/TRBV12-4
TGTGCCAGCCGACTTGTACCACTCGAGCAGTACTTC
CASRLVPLEQYF
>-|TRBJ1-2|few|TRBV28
TGTGCCAGTTCCGTCGGGGGGGAGAAACTGAGAACCTTC
CASSVGGEKLRTF
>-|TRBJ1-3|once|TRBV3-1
TGTGCCAGCGGGAGTGGGGTACACGGAAACACCATATATTTT
CASGSGVHGNTIYF
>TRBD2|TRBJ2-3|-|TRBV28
TGTGCCAGCACCCTAGGACTAGCGGGCACAGATACGCAGTATTTT
CASTLGLAGTDTQYF
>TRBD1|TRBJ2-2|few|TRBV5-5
TGTGCCAGCAGCTATACAGGGGCCACGAGCACCGGGGAGCTGTTTTTT
CASSYTGATSTGELFF
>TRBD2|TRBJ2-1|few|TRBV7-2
TGTGCCAGCAGTCGGGAGCGGGAGCCCAATGAGCAGTTCTTC
CASSREREPNEQFF
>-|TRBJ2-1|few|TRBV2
TGTGCCAGCATCGGCAGGGCATACAATGAGCAGTTCTTC
CASIGRAYNEQFF
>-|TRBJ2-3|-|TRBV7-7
TGTGCTAGCGCCCTTGGAGCCAACGGGGATACGCAGTATTTT
CASALGANGDTQYF
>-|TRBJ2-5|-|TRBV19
TGTGCCAGTAGGCCGCCTCGCAGGGATGGGGTGACCCAGTACTTC
CASRPPRRDGVTQYF
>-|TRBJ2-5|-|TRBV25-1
TGTGCCAGCAGTGAAAATAGAGATCCGGAGACCCAGTACTTC
CASSENRDPETQYF
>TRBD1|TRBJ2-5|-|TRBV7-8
TGTGCCAGCAGCTTATTAGGTGGGACAGGGGAGACCCAGTACTTC
CASSLLGGTGETQYF
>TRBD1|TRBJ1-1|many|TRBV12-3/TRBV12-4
TGTGCCAGCAGCCTTATCGTGGACAGGGTCACTGAAGCTTTCTTT
CASSLIVDRVTEAFF